These T cell receptor beta chains were read from a single sample in a study of cytomegalovirus exposure and HLA in healthy donors. TCRdb keeps only in-frame clones here, not all; method: immunoSEQ multiplex PCR. Of some 130,000 clones listed, roughly nine tenths are singletons. Sequencing input: PBMCs. These receptors originate from a man aged 18 to 35 in good health and CMV-seronegative. CDR3s include the opening cysteine and the closing phenylalanine or tryptophan. D genes are given only for firm matches. Clone size, where shown, is once, few, many, or a class for clones that have expanded.

j_call,v_call,d_call,cdr3_length,clone_size,cdr3_nt,cdr3_aa
TRBJ2-2,TRBV7-8,TRBD2,16,.,TGTGCCAGCAGCGGGGGGACTAGCGGGGGCACCGGGGAGCTGTTTTTT,CASSGGTSGGTGELFF
TRBJ2-3,TRBV10-1,.,13,few,TGCGCCAGCAGTGAGCGGGAGACAGATACGCAGTATTTT,CASSERETDTQYF
TRBJ2-7,TRBV7-9,.,15,.,TGTGCCAGCAGCCCTCCTCCTCCGAGCTCCTACGAGCAGTACTTC,CASSPPPPSSYEQYF
TRBJ2-3,TRBV6-5,.,15,.,TGTGCCAGCACCCCAAGAGGCCAAAGCACAGATACGCAGTATTTT,CASTPRGQSTDTQYF
TRBJ1-3,TRBV9,.,18,.,TGTGCCAGCAGCGTAGAGGGGGGACTAACTCACTCTGGAAACACCATATATTTT,CASSVEGGLTHSGNTIYF
TRBJ2-5,TRBV6-1,.,14,few,TGTGCCAGCAGTGAAGTAATAGCCGGGGAGACCCAGTACTTC,CASSEVIAGETQYF
TRBJ2-1,TRBV6-1,TRBD2,16,.,TGTGCCAGCAGTGGTTGGGCGGGAGGGATTAACGATGAGCAGTTCTTC,CASSGWAGGINDEQFF
TRBJ2-1,TRBV10-3,.,16,once,TGTGCCATCAGTGAGTTGCCCGGGGAGCATGGCAATGAGCAGTTCTTC,CAISELPGEHGNEQFF
TRBJ2-7,TRBV5-1,TRBD2,14,.,TGCGCCAGCAGCGGAGGACTAGGACAATACGAGCAGTACTTC,CASSGGLGQYEQYF
TRBJ2-2,TRBV11-3,TRBD2,15,.,TGTGCCAGCAGCTTTAGCGGGTTGAACACCGGGGAGCTGTTTTTT,CASSFSGLNTGELFF
TRBJ2-1,TRBV6-5,.,12,.,TGTGCCAGCAGTTCCTTCGGGAATCAGCAGTTCTTC,CASSSFGNQQFF
TRBJ1-4,TRBV21-1,.,13,.,TGTGCCAGCAGCAAACCGGGGTGGGAAAAACTGTTTTTT,CASSKPGWEKLFF
TRBJ2-7,TRBV29-1,.,13,once,TGCAGCGTTGTAACCGGGGGTAGCTACGAGCAGTACTTC,CSVVTGGSYEQYF
TRBJ2-7,TRBV2,TRBD2,14,once,TGTGCCAGCAGCTGGCGGGGGTCTATCTACGAGCAGTACTTC,CASSWRGSIYEQYF
TRBJ1-2,TRBV6-6,.,14,.,TGTGCCATCTTACGGGGGGCTAGCAACTATGGCTACACCTTC,CAILRGASNYGYTF
TRBJ2-4,TRBV11-2,TRBD2,15,.,TGTGCCAGCAGCTTAGGGGGGCTAGCGGGACACATTCAGTACTTC,CASSLGGLAGHIQYF
TRBJ1-4,TRBV7-6,TRBD1,14,.,TGTGCCAGCGGCACGGGGACAGGGGCTGAAAAACTGTTTTTT,CASGTGTGAEKLFF
TRBJ2-1,TRBV4-1,TRBD1,14,.,TGCGCCAGCAGCCATTACAACAGGGGGAATGAGCAGTTCTTC,CASSHYNRGNEQFF
TRBJ2-7,TRBV7-8,TRBD2,15,.,TGTGCCAGCAGCTTACGGCGGGAGGGCCGGTCCGAGCAGTACTTC,CASSLRREGRSEQYF
TRBJ2-1,TRBV12-5,TRBD1,12,.,TGTGCTAGTGGTCCGCAGGGGGATGAGCAGTTCTTC,CASGPQGDEQFF
TRBJ2-7,TRBV18,TRBD2,16,.,TGTGCCAGCTCACCCGTTGGACTAGCGGGACCCTACGAGCAGTACTTC,CASSPVGLAGPYEQYF
TRBJ2-2,TRBV7-9,TRBD2,18,.,TGTGCCAGCAGCCAAAGGCTAGCGGGGCCTTCGAACACCGGGGAGCTGTTTTTT,CASSQRLAGPSNTGELFF
TRBJ2-1,TRBV9,TRBD1,13,.,TGTGCCAGCAGCGGAACAGGGGATAATGAGCAGTTCTTC,CASSGTGDNEQFF
TRBJ1-3,TRBV7-8,.,15,.,TGTGCCAGCAGCCCCCAGGGCCTCTCTGGAAACACCATATATTTT,CASSPQGLSGNTIYF
TRBJ1-1,TRBV19,TRBD1,14,once,TGTGCCAGTAGCTACAGGGGGCTGAACACTGAAGCTTTCTTT,CASSYRGLNTEAFF
TRBJ2-7,TRBV7-2,.,12,once,TGTGCCAGCAGCCCCCATCCCTACGAGCAGTACTTC,CASSPHPYEQYF
TRBJ2-1,TRBV7-8,.,11,.,TGTGCCAGCGGGAGTCGGACTGAGCAGTTCTTC,CASGSRTEQFF
TRBJ1-1,TRBV7-9,TRBD1,15,.,TGTGCCAGCAGCCCTAAACAGGGGACGAACACTGAAGCTTTCTTT,CASSPKQGTNTEAFF
TRBJ1-6,TRBV5-1,.,12,.,TGCGCCAGCAGGACCGGGAGTTCACCCCTCCACTTT,CASRTGSSPLHF
TRBJ2-2,TRBV5-6,.,13,.,TGTGCCAGCAGCCACCGGGATCGCGGGGAGCTGTTTTTT,CASSHRDRGELFF
TRBJ1-2,TRBV6-5,.,15,few,TGTGCCAGCAGTTACTCGATCCCCAGGGTAAACGGCTACACCTTC,CASSYSIPRVNGYTF
TRBJ1-2,TRBV5-1,.,13,.,TGCGCCAGCAGCTTGCGGCAGGCCGGAGGCTACACCTTC,CASSLRQAGGYTF
TRBJ2-7,TRBV10-2,TRBD1,14,.,TGCGCCAGCACTGACAGGGGGCGGTCCTACGAGCAGTACTTC,CASTDRGRSYEQYF
TRBJ2-2,TRBV7-2,TRBD1,16,.,TGTGCCAGCAGCTTATCGGGACAGGGGATTGACGGGGAGCTGTTTTTT,CASSLSGQGIDGELFF
TRBJ1-5,TRBV6-5,.,15,once,TGTGCCAGCAGCCGACAGGCTTATAGCAATCAGCCCCAGCATTTT,CASSRQAYSNQPQHF
TRBJ2-3,TRBV7-8,TRBD2,18,.,TGTGCCAGCAGCCGCGAGAGTAGCGGGAGTTCGTTCTCAGATACGCAGTATTTT,CASSRESSGSSFSDTQYF
TRBJ2-5,TRBV5-6,TRBD1,15,.,TGTGCCAGCAGTGGACAGGGGGGTCTTCGAGAGACCCAGTACTTC,CASSGQGGLRETQYF
TRBJ1-1,TRBV5-4,TRBD1,15,.,TGTGCCAGCAGCTCGGACAGGGGCGTTAGCACTGAAGCTTTCTTT,CASSSDRGVSTEAFF
TRBJ2-5,TRBV7-9,TRBD1,14,.,TGTGCCAGCAGCTCCCCGGGACAGAGGGAGACCCAGTACTTC,CASSSPGQRETQYF
TRBJ2-1,TRBV7-8,.,17,.,TGTGCCAGCAGACTAGGGGGGGGACCGGGCTCCTACAATGAGCAGTTCTTC,CASRLGGGPGSYNEQFF
TRBJ2-1,TRBV4-1,.,17,.,TGCGCCAGCAGCCGCTTAATCGCGGGCCTCTCCTACAATGAGCAGTTCTTC,CASSRLIAGLSYNEQFF
TRBJ1-2,TRBV4-1,.,12,.,TGCGCCAGCAGCCAAGGGGCCTATGGCTACACCTTC,CASSQGAYGYTF
TRBJ2-4,TRBV6-1,.,20,.,TGTGCCAGCAGTGAAGATGGGGTCAGGGGCTCAGTAGGGGCCAAAAACATTCAGTACTTC,CASSEDGVRGSVGAKNIQYF